These T cell receptor beta chains were read from a single sample in a study of read filtering for tumor transcriptome and immune sequencing. TCRdb redid the calling of the reads with MiXCR, one entry per CDR3 protein. The sample consists of some 120,000 distinct CDR3 sequences, 13% of them appearing once. The specimen was a population of CD138-negative cells sorted from bone marrow. These receptors came from a donor over 35 with multiple myeloma. CDR3s include the opening cysteine and the closing phenylalanine or tryptophan. D genes are given only for firm matches. Size values are once, few and many counts, or a class for expanded clones, and some rows have none.

>TRBD1|few|TRBJ2-5|TRBV7-9
TGTGCCAGCAGCTTTATGGAACAGGGGAATAAGACCCAGTACTTC
CASSFMEQGNKTQYF
>NA|many|TRBJ1-5|TRBV20-1
TGCAGTGGGATAGCGGATAGCAATCAGCCCCAGCATTTT
CSGIADSNQPQHF
>TRBD2|medium-sized|TRBJ2-3|TRBV20-1
TGCAGTGCCGGGGAGGGGCAAGGCACAGATACGCAGTATTTT
CSAGEGQGTDTQYF
>NA|NA|TRBJ2-3|TRBV20-1
TGCAGTGCTAGCCCTTCCGGGGATACGCAGTATTTT
CSASPSGDTQYF
>NA|many|TRBJ2-1|TRBV15
TGTGCCACCAGCAGAGCCTACGACGATGAGCAGTTCTTC
CATSRAYDDEQFF
>NA|NA|TRBJ1-1|TRBV5-1
TGCGCCAGCAGCTTGTCGGCGGTGAACACTGAAGCTTTCTTT
CASSLSAVNTEAFF
>NA|NA|TRBJ2-5|TRBV28
TGTGCCTGCAGTTTATCGCTTCCTCAAGAGACCCAGTACTTC
CACSLSLPQETQYF
>TRBD2|many|TRBJ2-5|TRBV11-2
TGTGCCAGCAGCCGTAGGGAGGGCCGGGAGACCCAGTACTTC
CASSRREGRETQYF
>TRBD2|many|TRBJ2-1|TRBV4-2
TGTGCCAGCAGCCAAGGGCTAGCGGGATACAATGAGCAGTTCTTC
CASSQGLAGYNEQFF
>TRBD1|many|TRBJ2-5|TRBV7-2
TGTGCCAGCAGCGTAAACCGGGACAGTCAAGAGACCCAGTACTTC
CASSVNRDSQETQYF
>NA|many|TRBJ1-1|TRBV6-2/TRBV6-3
TGTGCCAGCAGTCGACAAGAGGTCGGTTGGACTGAAGCTTTCTTT
CASSRQEVGWTEAFF
>NA|many|TRBJ2-1|TRBV12-3/TRBV12-4
TGTGCCAGCACCGTTGCCCGGGGGCCCAATGAGCAGTTCTTC
CASTVARGPNEQFF
>NA|many|TRBJ1-1|TRBV7-2
TGTGCCAGCAGCTGGGGACCAGGGGAAACTGAAGCTTTCTTT
CASSWGPGETEAFF
>NA|many|TRBJ1-1|TRBV29-1
TGCAGCGTTGAAAGGGTAAAAAGGAGGGCTGGAGGGGTCTTT
CSVERVKRRAGGVF
>TRBD2|many|TRBJ2-1|TRBV19
TGTGCCAGTAGTACGGAACTAGCGGGAGAGGGCTATGAGCAGTTCTTC
CASSTELAGEGYEQFF
>TRBD1|many|TRBJ2-3|TRBV11-2
TGTGCCAGCAGGCCGCGGACAGGGACAGATACGCAGTATTTT
CASRPRTGTDTQYF
>NA|NA|TRBJ2-5|TRBV20-1
TGCAGTGCTAGAGATACGGGAGTGGAGACCCAGTACTTC
CSARDTGVETQYF
>TRBD1|many|TRBJ1-1|TRBV12-3/TRBV12-4
TGTGCCAGCAGTTCCCCGGACAGGGTTACTGAAGCTTTCTTT
CASSSPDRVTEAFF
>NA|few|TRBJ2-5|TRBV2
TGTGCCAGCGGGGGCGAGGTCCAAGAGACCCAGTACTTC
CASGGEVQETQYF
>NA|many|TRBJ1-6|TRBV30
TGTGCCTGGAGTGTAGGAACAGGTGAATCACCCCTCCACTTT
CAWSVGTGESPLHF
>NA|many|TRBJ2-5|TRBV11-1
TGTGCCAGCGGTCAGGCGCGCGAGACCCAGTACTTC
CASGQARETQYF
>TRBD1|many|TRBJ2-2|TRBV5-1
TGCGCCAGCAGCAGAGCCGGGACAGAAACCGGGGAGCTGTTTTTT
CASSRAGTETGELFF
>NA|many|TRBJ2-3|TRBV24-1
TGTGCCACCAGTGATCCAGGGGCCGCGACGGATACGCAGTATTTT
CATSDPGAATDTQYF
>TRBD1|few|TRBJ1-1|TRBV19
TGTGCCAGTAGGACCGGGACAGCAGCCGGGGACACTGAAGCTTTCTTT
CASRTGTAAGDTEAFF
>NA|many|TRBJ2-6|TRBV20-1
TGCAGTGCTATCATAGGTTCTGGGGCCAACGTCCTGACTTTC
CSAIIGSGANVLTF
>NA|many|TRBJ2-4|TRBV11-1
TGTGCCAGCAGCGAGGGAAAAAACATTCAGTACTTC
CASSEGKNIQYF
>NA|many|TRBJ2-2|TRBV28
TGTGCCAGCCCAGGTGACACCGGGGAGCTGTTTTTT
CASPGDTGELFF
>NA|many|TRBJ2-7|TRBV7-9
TGTGCCAGCAGCCCCTACGAGCAGTACTTC
CASSPYEQYF
>TRBD2|NA|TRBJ2-5|TRBV6-1
TGTGCCAGCAGTGTAGGACTAGTCCAAGAGGCCCAGTACTTC
CASSVGLVQEAQYF
>NA|many|TRBJ1-1|TRBV29-1
TGCAGCGCTCTTACGACAGGAGCCAACACTGAAGCTTTCTTT
CSALTTGANTEAFF
>NA|NA|TRBJ2-2|TRBV7-8
TGTGCCAGCAGCGCAGTACAGGGAACCGGGGAGCTGCTTTTT
CASSAVQGTGELLF
>TRBD1|many|TRBJ2-7|TRBV29-1
TGCAGCGTTGAAGATAGCCGGGACAGCTACGAGCAGTACTTC
CSVEDSRDSYEQYF
>NA|many|TRBJ2-1|TRBV11-3
TGTGCCAGCAGCTTAGGGTATGGGCCAACAAACGAGCAGTTCTTC
CASSLGYGPTNEQFF
>NA|many|TRBJ1-5|TRBV6-5
TGTGCCAGCAAGCCCACCTCCAGGGGTAGCAATCAGCCCCAGCATTTT
CASKPTSRGSNQPQHF
>NA|many|TRBJ2-7|TRBV7-2
TGTGCCAGCAGCTTAGGGGTAGAATACGAGCAGTACTTC
CASSLGVEYEQYF
>NA|NA|TRBJ1-5|TRBV7-2
TGTGCCAGCAGCCCCCGCCCGGGACGCCTTAGCAATCAGCCCCAGCATTTT
CASSPRPGRLSNQPQHF
>NA|NA|TRBJ2-1|TRBV28
TGTGCCAGCGGCTCGGTGGGGGGCTCTCCCCAATCTGAGCAGTTCTTC
CASGSVGGSPQSEQFF
>TRBD1|many|TRBJ1-1|TRBV27
TGTGCCAGCAGTTGGGACAGCGGCACTGAAGCTTTCTTT
CASSWDSGTEAFF
>NA|NA|TRBJ1-2|TRBV14
TGTGCCAGCAGCCAAAGAGGGGGAGAATTTTATGGCTACACCTTC
CASSQRGGEFYGYTF
>NA|many|TRBJ2-3|TRBV7-2
TGTGCCAGCAGCTTACGAGGAGCTGCCGATACGCAGTATTTT
CASSLRGAADTQYF
>NA|many|TRBJ1-5|TRBV20-1
TGCAGTGCGGAGGGAAATCAGCCCCAGCATTTT
CSAEGNQPQHF
>NA|many|TRBJ1-1|TRBV7-9
TGTGCCAGCAGCCGAGGGACAAGCGAAGCTTTCTTT
CASSRGTSEAFF
>TRBD1|many|TRBJ2-5|TRBV20-1
TGCAGTGCTAGAGATGGACAGGTTAAAGAGACCCAGTACTTC
CSARDGQVKETQYF
>TRBD1|many|TRBJ1-2|TRBV9
TGTGCCAGCAGCCAAGGAGCGGGACAGGATGGCTACACCTTC
CASSQGAGQDGYTF
>TRBD2|NA|TRBJ2-1|TRBV5-1
TGCGCCAGCAGCATGGGACTAGCGGGGCACAATGAGCAGTTCTTC
CASSMGLAGHNEQFF
>NA|many|TRBJ2-1|TRBV12-3/TRBV12-4
TGTGCCAGCAGTGACACAGGGTCGGCCTACAATGAGCAGTTCTTC
CASSDTGSAYNEQFF
>NA|few|TRBJ2-5|TRBV6-1
TGTGCCAGCAGTGAAGACACCGTCCAAGAGACCCAGTACTTC
CASSEDTVQETQYF
>NA|many|TRBJ2-7|TRBV5-4
TGTGCCAGCAGCTTGGATGTGGGGCGCTCCTACGAGCAGTACTTC
CASSLDVGRSYEQYF
>NA|NA|TRBJ2-3|TRBV7-2
TGTGCCAGCAGTTCACAACTAACCACAGATACGCAGTATTTT
CASSSQLTTDTQYF
>TRBD1|few|TRBJ1-2|TRBV24-1
TGTGCCACCAGTGATTGGACAGGGGATGACTACACCTTC
CATSDWTGDDYTF